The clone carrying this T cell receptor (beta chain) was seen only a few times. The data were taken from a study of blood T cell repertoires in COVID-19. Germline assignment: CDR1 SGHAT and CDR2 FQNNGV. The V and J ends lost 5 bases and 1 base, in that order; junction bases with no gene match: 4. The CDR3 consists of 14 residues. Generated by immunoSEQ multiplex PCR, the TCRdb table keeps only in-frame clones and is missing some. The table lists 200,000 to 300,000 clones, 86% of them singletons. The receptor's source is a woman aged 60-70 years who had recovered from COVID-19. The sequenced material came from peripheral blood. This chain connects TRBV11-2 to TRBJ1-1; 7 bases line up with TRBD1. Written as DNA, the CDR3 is TGTGCCAGCAGCACCCGGGACAGGAACACTGAAGCTTTCTTT. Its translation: CASSTRDRNTEAFF.